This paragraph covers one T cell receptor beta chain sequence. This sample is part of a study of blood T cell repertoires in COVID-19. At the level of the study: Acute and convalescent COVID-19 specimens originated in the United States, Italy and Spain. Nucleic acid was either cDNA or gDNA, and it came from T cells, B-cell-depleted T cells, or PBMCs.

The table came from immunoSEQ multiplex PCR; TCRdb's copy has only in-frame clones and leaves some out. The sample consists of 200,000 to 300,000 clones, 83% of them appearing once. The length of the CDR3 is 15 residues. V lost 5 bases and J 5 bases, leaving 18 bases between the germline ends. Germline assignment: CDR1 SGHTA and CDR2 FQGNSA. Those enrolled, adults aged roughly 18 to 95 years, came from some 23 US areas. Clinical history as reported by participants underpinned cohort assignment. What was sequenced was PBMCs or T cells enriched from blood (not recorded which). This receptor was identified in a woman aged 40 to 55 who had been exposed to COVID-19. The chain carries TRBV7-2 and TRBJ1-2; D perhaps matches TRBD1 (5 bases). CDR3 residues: CASSPYQGAGYGYTF. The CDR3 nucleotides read TGTGCCAGCAGCCCATATCAGGGTGCAGGATATGGCTACACCTTC.